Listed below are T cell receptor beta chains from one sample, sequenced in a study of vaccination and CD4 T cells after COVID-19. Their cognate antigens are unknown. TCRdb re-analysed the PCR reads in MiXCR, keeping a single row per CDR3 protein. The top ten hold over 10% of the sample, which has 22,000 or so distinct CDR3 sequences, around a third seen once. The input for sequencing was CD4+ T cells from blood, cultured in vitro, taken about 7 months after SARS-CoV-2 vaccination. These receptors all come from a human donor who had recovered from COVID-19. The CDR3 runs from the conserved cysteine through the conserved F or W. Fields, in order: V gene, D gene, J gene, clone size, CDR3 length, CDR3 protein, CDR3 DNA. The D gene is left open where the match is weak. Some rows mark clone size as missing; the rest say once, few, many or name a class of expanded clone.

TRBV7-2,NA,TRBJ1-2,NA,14,CASSLDRGNYGYTF,TGTGCCAGCAGCTTGGATAGGGGAAACTATGGCTACACCTTC
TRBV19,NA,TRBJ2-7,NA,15,CASSQAGHRPYEQYF,TGTGCCAGTAGTCAGGCCGGACATAGGCCCTACGAGCAGTACTTC
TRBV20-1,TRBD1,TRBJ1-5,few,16,CSADSRGQGVVQPQHF,TGCAGTGCCGATTCGCGCGGACAGGGTGTCGTTCAGCCCCAGCATTTT
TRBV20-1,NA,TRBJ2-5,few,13,CSARPSGKETQYF,TGCAGTGCTAGGCCGTCTGGGAAAGAGACCCAGTACTTC
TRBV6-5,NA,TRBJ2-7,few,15,CASSYSRAGAYEQYF,TGTGCCAGCAGTTACTCTAGGGCCGGTGCCTACGAGCAGTACTTC
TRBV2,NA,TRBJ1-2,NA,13,CASSVGTSYGYTF,TGTGCCAGCAGTGTGGGGACAAGCTATGGCTACACCTTC
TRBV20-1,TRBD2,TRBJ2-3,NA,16,CSASGASGGAFDTQYF,TGCAGTGCTAGTGGGGCTAGCGGGGGGGCTTTCGATACGCAGTATTTT
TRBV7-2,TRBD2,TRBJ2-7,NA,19,CASSLRGTSGGAPFYGQYF,TGTGCCAGCAGCTTACGAGGGACTAGCGGGGGGGCGCCCTTCTACGGGCAGTACTTC
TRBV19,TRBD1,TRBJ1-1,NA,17,CASSIYRGRSQGTEAFF,TGTGCCAGTAGTATTTACAGGGGTCGGTCCCAGGGCACTGAAGCTTTCTTT
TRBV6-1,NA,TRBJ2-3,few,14,CASTSIEGTDTQYF,TGTGCCAGCACCTCCATAGAGGGCACAGATACGCAGTATTTT
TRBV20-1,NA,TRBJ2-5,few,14,CSARRWDDQETQYF,TGCAGTGCTAGAAGGTGGGACGACCAAGAGACCCAGTACTTC
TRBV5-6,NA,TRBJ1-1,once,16,CASSLYRANMNTEAFF,TGTGCCAGCAGCTTGTACAGGGCCAACATGAACACTGAAGCTTTCTTT
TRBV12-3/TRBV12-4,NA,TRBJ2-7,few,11,CASSKRYEQYF,TGTGCCAGCAGCAAGAGGTACGAGCAGTACTTC
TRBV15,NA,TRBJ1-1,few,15,CATSRPKRADTEAFF,TGTGCCACCAGCAGACCTAAGCGGGCGGACACTGAAGCTTTCTTT
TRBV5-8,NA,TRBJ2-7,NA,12,CASSFWDDEQYF,TGTGCCAGCAGCTTTTGGGACGATGAGCAGTACTTC
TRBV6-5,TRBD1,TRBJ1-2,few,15,CASSYPGQGASGYTF,TGTGCCAGCAGTTATCCGGGACAGGGAGCGAGTGGCTACACCTTC
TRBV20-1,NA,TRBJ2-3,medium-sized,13,CSALERKADTQYF,TGCAGTGCCTTGGAGAGGAAGGCAGATACGCAGTATTTT
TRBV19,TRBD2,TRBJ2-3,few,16,CASSLPGLAGTDTQYF,TGTGCCAGTAGTCTTCCGGGACTAGCGGGCACAGATACGCAGTATTTT
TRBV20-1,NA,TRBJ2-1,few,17,CSARVLFGRSSYNEQFF,TGCAGTGCTAGAGTCCTCTTTGGTAGATCCTCCTACAATGAGCAGTTCTTC
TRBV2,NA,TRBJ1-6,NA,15,CASSVGGGNNSPLHF,TGTGCCAGCAGTGTCGGTGGGGGTAATAATTCACCCCTCCACTTT
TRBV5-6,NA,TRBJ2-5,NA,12,CASSLGLETQYF,TGTGCCAGCAGCTTGGGTCTCGAGACCCAGTACTTC
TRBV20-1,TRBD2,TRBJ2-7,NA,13,CSARAGGDNEQYF,TGCAGTGCTAGAGCGGGAGGGGACAACGAGCAGTACTTC
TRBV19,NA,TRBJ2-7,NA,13,CASSTPGAYEQYF,TGTGCCAGTAGTACCCCCGGGGCCTACGAGCAGTACTTC
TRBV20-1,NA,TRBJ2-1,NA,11,CSARVEYEQFF,TGCAGTGCTAGAGTTGAGTATGAGCAGTTCTTC
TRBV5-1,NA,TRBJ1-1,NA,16,CASTKSPQGAGTEAFF,TGCGCCAGCACCAAAAGCCCACAGGGCGCGGGCACTGAAGCTTTCTTT
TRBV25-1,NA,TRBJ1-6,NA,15,CASSERGAYNSPLHF,TGTGCCAGCAGTGAACGCGGGGCATATAATTCACCCCTCCACTTT
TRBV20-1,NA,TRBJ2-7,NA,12,CSAYRESYEQYF,TGCAGTGCGTACAGGGAGTCCTACGAGCAGTACTTC
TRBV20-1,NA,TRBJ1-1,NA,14,CSARGGTMNTEAFF,TGCAGTGCTAGAGGAGGCACCATGAACACTGAAGCTTTCTTT